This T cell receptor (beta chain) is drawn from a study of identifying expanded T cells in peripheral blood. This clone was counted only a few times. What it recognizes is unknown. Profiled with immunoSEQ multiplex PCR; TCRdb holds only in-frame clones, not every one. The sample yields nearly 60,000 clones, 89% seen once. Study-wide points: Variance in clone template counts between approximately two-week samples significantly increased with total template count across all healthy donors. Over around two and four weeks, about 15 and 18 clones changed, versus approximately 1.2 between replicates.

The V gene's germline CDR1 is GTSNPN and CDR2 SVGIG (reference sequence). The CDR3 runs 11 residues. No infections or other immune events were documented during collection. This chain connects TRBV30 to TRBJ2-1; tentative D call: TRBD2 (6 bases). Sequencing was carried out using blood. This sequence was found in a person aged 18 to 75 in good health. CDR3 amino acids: CIGGSYNEQFF. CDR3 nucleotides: TGTATTGGGGGGAGTTACAATGAGCAGTTCTTC.